This T cell receptor beta chain derives from a study of T cell repertoires and HLA-DP antigens. General study points: Clones undetected before culture averaged about 35% against one allele and about 50% against the other.

The protocol was immunoSEQ multiplex PCR, while the TCRdb copy is restricted to in-frame clones and leaves out a portion. This sample yields roughly 70,000 clones, of which about four fifths are seen a single time; roughly 1.5% belongs to the top ten. CDR3 size: 13 residues. The V gene lost 5 bases and the J gene lost 4 bases, with 11 bases spanning the gap. Looked up from germline, CDR1 is SEHNR and CDR2 is FQNEAQ (reference sequence). CD4+ T cells were isolated untouched, approximately 98% pure. Comments on this clone: The antigen is undetermined.

The chain is built from TRBV7-9 and TRBJ1-1; possibly TRBD1 for D (5 bases). The TCR originated in a man aged 60-69 years in good health and CMV-seronegative. Sequencing was carried out using CD4+ T cells from PBMCs. The CDR3 DNA sequence: TGTGCCAGCAGCCGTCGACAGTCCACTGAAGCTTTCTTT. This codes for CASSRRQSTEAFF.